Listed below are T cell receptor beta chains from one sample, sequenced in a study of shared T cell receptors in the human thymus. Assay used: immunoSEQ multiplex PCR; TCRdb lists only in-frame clones, some missing. Of roughly 550,000 clones detected, around 82% appear once; the ten largest clones hold roughly 0.013%. Another study also made use of these data, one on human thymus T cells.

Sequenced: thymocytes. The receptors here all came from a boy under two years old with a congenital heart defect. CDR3s include the opening cysteine and the closing phenylalanine or tryptophan. A D gene is named only where the DNA matches it firmly. Expanded clones are given a class, and other clones once, few, many or no size at all.

TRBV9,TRBD1,-,TRBJ1-4,CASSPGQGFEEKLFF,TGTGCCAGCAGCCCGGGACAGGGGTTTGAGGAAAAACTGTTTTTT
TRBV6-6,TRBD1,few,TRBJ2-2,CASSYEQGYTGELFF,TGTGCCAGCAGTTATGAACAGGGGTACACCGGGGAGCTGTTTTTT
TRBV5-1,-,-,TRBJ1-2,CASSLGLYGYTF,TGCGCCAGCAGCTTGGGTCTATATGGCTACACCTTC
TRBV2,TRBD1,-,TRBJ1-2,CASSPGTGDDYGYTF,TGTGCCAGCAGCCCCGGGACAGGGGATGACTATGGCTACACCTTC
TRBV6-1,TRBD2,-,TRBJ2-5,CASSDGLAGGLQETQYF,TGTGCCAGCAGTGATGGATTAGCGGGAGGACTACAAGAGACCCAGTACTTC
TRBV7-2,-,-,TRBJ2-1,CASSLALGENNEQFF,TGTGCCAGCAGCTTAGCTTTGGGAGAAAACAATGAGCAGTTCTTC
TRBV9,TRBD1,-,TRBJ2-5,CASSAEKGARQETQYF,TGTGCCAGCAGCGCCGAGAAGGGGGCGAGGCAAGAGACCCAGTACTTC
TRBV10-3,TRBD2,few,TRBJ2-5,CAISDNTSGRACETQYF,TGTGCCATCAGTGACAACACTAGCGGGAGGGCCTGTGAGACCCAGTACTTC
TRBV29-1,-,-,TRBJ1-2,CSVDRQDPGGYTF,TGCAGCGTTGACAGACAGGACCCAGGAGGCTACACCTTC
TRBV27,TRBD1,-,TRBJ1-2,CASRGQGIVGYTF,TGTGCCAGCAGGGGACAGGGGATAGTAGGCTACACCTTC
TRBV11-2,TRBD1,-,TRBJ1-1,CASSRGGDRAGNTEAFF,TGTGCCAGCAGCCGAGGCGGGGACAGGGCGGGGAACACTGAAGCTTTCTTT
TRBV28,-,few,TRBJ1-1,CASSLYGELGAFF,TGTGCCAGCAGTTTATACGGGGAATTGGGAGCTTTCTTT
TRBV28,-,-,TRBJ1-2,CASSFPRGAHYGYTF,TGTGCCAGCAGTTTCCCCAGGGGAGCCCACTATGGCTACACCTTC
TRBV2,TRBD2,-,TRBJ2-2,CASSDNEEDKAGGPTGELFF,TGTGCCAGCAGTGATAACGAGGAGGACAAGGCGGGAGGGCCAACCGGGGAGCTGTTTTTT
TRBV2,-,-,TRBJ1-1,CASSDDRENTEAFF,TGTGCCAGCAGTGACGACAGAGAGAACACTGAAGCTTTCTTT
TRBV6-5,TRBD2,few,TRBJ2-7,CASSGRSYEQYF,TGTGCTTCCAGCGGGAGATCCTACGAGCAGTACTTC
TRBV5-4,TRBD2,-,TRBJ2-7,CASSLTHNIVTSGTEYEQYF,TGTGCCAGCAGCTTGACCCATAATATAGTGACTAGCGGAACGGAGTACGAGCAGTACTTC
TRBV28,TRBD1,-,TRBJ2-7,CASSLLGAGGFYEQYF,TGTGCCAGCAGTTTATTGGGGGCAGGGGGTTTCTACGAGCAGTACTTC
TRBV5-1,TRBD1,-,TRBJ1-2,CASSPGQGGYTF,TGCGCCAGCAGTCCGGGACAGGGGGGCTACACCTTC
TRBV29-1,-,-,TRBJ2-1,CSVGNRDSPSNEQFF,TGCAGCGTTGGCAATCGGGATAGTCCTTCCAATGAGCAGTTCTTC
TRBV5-4,-,once,TRBJ2-5,CASSLGGSGETQYF,TGTGCCAGCAGCTTAGGTGGAAGCGGAGAGACCCAGTACTTC
TRBV29-1,-,-,TRBJ1-5,CSVEAERGWPQHF,TGCAGCGTGGAGGCGGAGCGGGGGTGGCCCCAGCATTTT
TRBV5-1,TRBD2,-,TRBJ2-5,CASSFPGLAGRRGETQYF,TGCGCCAGCAGCTTCCCGGGACTAGCGGGGAGGCGTGGTGAGACCCAGTACTTC
TRBV5-4,TRBD1,-,TRBJ1-1,CASSLDPGQGNTEAFF,TGTGCCAGCAGCTTGGACCCGGGACAGGGGAACACTGAAGCTTTCTTT
TRBV2,TRBD1,-,TRBJ2-5,CASSGQAQETQYF,TGTGCCAGCAGCGGACAGGCCCAAGAGACCCAGTACTTC
TRBV18,-,-,TRBJ2-2,CASSPGPSGELFF,TGTGCCAGCTCACCAGGGCCCTCCGGGGAGCTGTTTTTT
TRBV9,TRBD1,-,TRBJ2-7,CASSPGQGGEQYF,TGTGCCAGCAGCCCAGGACAGGGGGGCGAGCAGTACTTC
TRBV20-1,-,-,TRBJ2-1,CSVILENQFF,TGCAGTGTCATTCTAGAGAATCAGTTCTTC
TRBV7-2,-,-,TRBJ1-1,CASSLEAGWYTEAFF,TGTGCCAGCAGCTTAGAGGCAGGGTGGTACACTGAAGCTTTCTTT
TRBV6-5,TRBD1,-,TRBJ1-2,CASSHHRGLNYGYTF,TGTGCCAGCAGTCACCACAGGGGGCTTAACTATGGCTACACCTTC
TRBV11-2,TRBD2,-,TRBJ2-5,CASISTRGGAEETQYF,TGTGCCAGCATTTCTACTCGGGGGGGGGCCGAAGAGACCCAGTACTTC
TRBV12-5,-,-,TRBJ1-5,CASGLTPPEPQHF,TGTGCTAGTGGTTTGACCCCACCAGAGCCCCAGCATTTT
TRBV4-1,TRBD1,-,TRBJ2-7,CASSQARTGHREQYF,TGCGCCAGCAGCCAAGCAAGGACAGGTCACCGGGAGCAGTACTTC
TRBV7-6,-,-,TRBJ2-3,CASSLSPKGGDTQYF,TGTGCCAGCAGCTTATCCCCGAAGGGGGGGGATACGCAGTATTTT
TRBV9,-,-,TRBJ1-2,CASSVAGHRGNYGYTF,TGTGCCAGCAGCGTAGCCGGGCACCGGGGTAACTATGGCTACACCTTC
TRBV5-4,TRBD2,few,TRBJ2-1,CASSLAPSGSSYNEQFF,TGTGCCAGCAGCTTGGCCCCTAGCGGGAGTTCCTACAATGAGCAGTTCTTC
TRBV6-4,TRBD2,few,TRBJ2-1,CASSRASGTPPHEQFF,TGTGCCAGCAGTCGAGCTAGCGGGACCCCCCCCCATGAGCAGTTCTTC
TRBV18,TRBD2,few,TRBJ2-1,CASSPPGLAGGPCNEQFF,TGTGCCAGCTCACCCCCGGGACTAGCGGGAGGGCCTTGCAATGAGCAGTTCTTC
TRBV10-3,-,-,TRBJ2-1,CAISDGVAEQFF,TGTGCCATCAGTGACGGAGTGGCTGAGCAGTTCTTC